This TCR beta chain was captured by sequencing in a study of blood T cells in healthy people across ages. This CDR3 comprises 15 residues. The J segment lost 0 bases and the V segment lost 5 bases, leaving 4 bases of the junction unmatched. The germline V gene has CDR1 ENHRY and CDR2 SYGVKD. Alongside a J-beta primer mix, a sample-barcoded 5' primer served in a second PCR lasting roughly 7 to 11 cycles. A single record per CDR3 protein comes from TCRdb applying MiXCR to the 5' RACE reads. The data hold about 1 million distinct CDR3 sequences, with over 35% observed a single time. This clonotype was found once.

This TCR derives from a woman aged 55-70 years in good health. Sequencing input: blood. This chain uses TRBV10-3 with TRBJ1-1; TRBD1 agrees at 9 bases. The CDR3 loop reads CAISPGQGMNTEAFF. CDR3 nucleotides: TGTGCCATCAGTCCAGGACAGGGGATGAACACTGAAGCTTTCTTT.